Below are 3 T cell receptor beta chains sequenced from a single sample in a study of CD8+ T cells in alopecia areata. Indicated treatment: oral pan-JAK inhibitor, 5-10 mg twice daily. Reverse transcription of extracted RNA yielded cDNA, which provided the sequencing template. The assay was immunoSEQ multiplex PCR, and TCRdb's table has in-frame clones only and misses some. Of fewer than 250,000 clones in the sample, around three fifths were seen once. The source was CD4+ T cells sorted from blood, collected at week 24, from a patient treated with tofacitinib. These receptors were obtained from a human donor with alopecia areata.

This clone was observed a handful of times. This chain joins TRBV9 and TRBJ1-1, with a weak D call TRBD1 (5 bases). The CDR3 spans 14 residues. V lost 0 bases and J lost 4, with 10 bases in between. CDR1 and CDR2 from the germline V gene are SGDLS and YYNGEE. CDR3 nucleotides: TGTGCCAGCAGCGTAGGGGGCAGATTCACTGAAGCTTTCTTT. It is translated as CASSVGGRFTEAFF.

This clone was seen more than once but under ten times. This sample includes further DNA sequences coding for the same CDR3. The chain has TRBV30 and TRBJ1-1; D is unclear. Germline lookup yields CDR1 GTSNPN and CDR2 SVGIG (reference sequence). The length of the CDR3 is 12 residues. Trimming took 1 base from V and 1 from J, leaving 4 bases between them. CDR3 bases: TGTGCCTGGAGTGCAGGGAACACTGAAGCTTTCTTT. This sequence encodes CAWSAGNTEAFF.

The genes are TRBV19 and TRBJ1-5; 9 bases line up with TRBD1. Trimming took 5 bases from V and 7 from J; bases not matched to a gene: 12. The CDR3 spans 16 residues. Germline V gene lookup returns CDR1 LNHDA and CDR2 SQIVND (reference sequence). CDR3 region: CASSLRDRVSGQPQHF. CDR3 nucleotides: TGTGCCAGTAGTCTCCGGGACAGGGTTTCGGGACAGCCCCAGCATTTT.